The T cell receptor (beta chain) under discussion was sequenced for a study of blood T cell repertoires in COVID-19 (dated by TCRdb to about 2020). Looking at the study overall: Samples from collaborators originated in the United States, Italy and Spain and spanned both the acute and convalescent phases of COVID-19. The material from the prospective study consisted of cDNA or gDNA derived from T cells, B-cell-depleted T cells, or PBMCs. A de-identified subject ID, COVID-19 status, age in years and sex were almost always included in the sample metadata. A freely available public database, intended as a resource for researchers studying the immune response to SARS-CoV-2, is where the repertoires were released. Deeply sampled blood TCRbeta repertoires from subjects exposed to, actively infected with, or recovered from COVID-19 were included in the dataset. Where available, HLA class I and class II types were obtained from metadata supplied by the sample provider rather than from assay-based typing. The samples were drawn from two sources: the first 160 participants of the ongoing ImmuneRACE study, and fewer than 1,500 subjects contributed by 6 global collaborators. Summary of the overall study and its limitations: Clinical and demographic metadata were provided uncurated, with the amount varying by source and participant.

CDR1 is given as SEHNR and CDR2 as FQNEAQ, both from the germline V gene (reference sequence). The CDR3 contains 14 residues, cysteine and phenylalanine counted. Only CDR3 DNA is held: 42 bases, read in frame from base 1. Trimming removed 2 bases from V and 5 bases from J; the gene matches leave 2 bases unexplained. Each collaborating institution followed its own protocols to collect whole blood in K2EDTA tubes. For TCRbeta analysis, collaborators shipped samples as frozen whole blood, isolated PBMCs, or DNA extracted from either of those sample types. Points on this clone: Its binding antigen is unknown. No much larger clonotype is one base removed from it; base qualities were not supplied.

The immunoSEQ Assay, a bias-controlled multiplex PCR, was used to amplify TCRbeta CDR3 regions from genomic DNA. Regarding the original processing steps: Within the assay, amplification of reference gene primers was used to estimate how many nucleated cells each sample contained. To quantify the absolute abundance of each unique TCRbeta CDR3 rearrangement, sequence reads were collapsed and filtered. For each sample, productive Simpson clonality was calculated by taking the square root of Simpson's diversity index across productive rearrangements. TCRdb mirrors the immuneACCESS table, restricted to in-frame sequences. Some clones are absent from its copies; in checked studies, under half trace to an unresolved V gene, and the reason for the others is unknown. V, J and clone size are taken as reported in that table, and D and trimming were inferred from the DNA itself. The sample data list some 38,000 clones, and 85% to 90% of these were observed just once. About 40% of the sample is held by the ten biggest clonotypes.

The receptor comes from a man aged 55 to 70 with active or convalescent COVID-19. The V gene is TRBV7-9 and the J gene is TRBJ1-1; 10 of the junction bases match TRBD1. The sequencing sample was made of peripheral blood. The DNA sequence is TGTGCCAGCAGCTTATGGGACAGGGGTACTGAAGCTTTCTTT. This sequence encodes CASSLWDRGTEAFF. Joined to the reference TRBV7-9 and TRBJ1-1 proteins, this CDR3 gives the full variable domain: DTGVSQNPRHKITKRGQNVTFRCDPISEHNRLYWYRQTLGQGPEFLTYFQNEAQLEKSRLLSDRFSAERPKGSFSTLEIQRTEQGDSAMYLCASSLWDRGTEAFFGQGTRLTVV.